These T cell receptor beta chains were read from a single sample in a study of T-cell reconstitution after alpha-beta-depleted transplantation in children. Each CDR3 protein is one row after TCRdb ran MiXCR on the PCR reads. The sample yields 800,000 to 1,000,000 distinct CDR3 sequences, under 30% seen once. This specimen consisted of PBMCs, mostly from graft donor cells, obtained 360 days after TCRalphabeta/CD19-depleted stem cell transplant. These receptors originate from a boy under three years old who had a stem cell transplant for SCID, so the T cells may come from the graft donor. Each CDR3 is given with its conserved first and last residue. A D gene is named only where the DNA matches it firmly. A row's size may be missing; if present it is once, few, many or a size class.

cdr3_aa: CASSLAPGTQYF; cdr3_nt: TGTGCCAGCAGCTTAGCGCCGGGTACGCAGTATTTT; v_call: TRBV7-2; d_call: NA; j_call: TRBJ2-3; clone_size: few
cdr3_aa: CASSERGRSYNEQFF; cdr3_nt: TGTGCCAGCAGTGAGAGGGGGCGATCCTACAATGAGCAGTTCTTC; v_call: TRBV2; d_call: TRBD1; j_call: TRBJ2-1; clone_size: few
cdr3_aa: CASSIQPLYEQYF; cdr3_nt: TGTGCCAGTAGTATACAGCCGCTCTACGAGCAGTACTTC; v_call: TRBV19; d_call: NA; j_call: TRBJ2-7; clone_size: NA
cdr3_aa: CASRELLRTGELFF; cdr3_nt: TGCGCCAGCCGGGAGCTACTAAGGACCGGGGAGCTGTTTTTT; v_call: TRBV5-1; d_call: NA; j_call: TRBJ2-2; clone_size: NA
cdr3_aa: CASSKDGRETQYF; cdr3_nt: TGTGCCAGCAGCAAGGACGGGAGAGAGACCCAGTACTTC; v_call: TRBV7-8; d_call: NA; j_call: TRBJ2-5; clone_size: NA
cdr3_aa: CSAKDSFNEQFF; cdr3_nt: TGCAGTGCGAAAGACAGTTTCAATGAGCAGTTCTTC; v_call: TRBV20-1; d_call: NA; j_call: TRBJ2-1; clone_size: NA
cdr3_aa: CARLLVSYEQYF; cdr3_nt: TGCGCCCGCTTACTAGTGTCCTACGAGCAGTACTTC; v_call: TRBV5-1; d_call: NA; j_call: TRBJ2-7; clone_size: NA
cdr3_aa: CASSRDRGNQPEHF; cdr3_nt: TGCGCCAGCAGCCGCGACAGGGGCAATCAGCCCGAGCATTTT; v_call: TRBV4-1; d_call: TRBD1; j_call: TRBJ1-5; clone_size: NA
cdr3_aa: CASSSGEITYEQYF; cdr3_nt: TGTGCCAGCAGCTCTGGGGAAATCACTTACGAGCAGTACTTC; v_call: TRBV7-9; d_call: NA; j_call: TRBJ2-7; clone_size: many
cdr3_aa: CSASYRPETQYF; cdr3_nt: TGCAGTGCTAGTTACAGGCCAGAGACCCAGTACTTC; v_call: TRBV20-1; d_call: NA; j_call: TRBJ2-5; clone_size: few
cdr3_aa: CATSDFPGLAGDANTGELFF; cdr3_nt: TGTGCCACCAGTGATTTTCCGGGACTAGCGGGGGACGCGAACACCGGGGAGCTGTTTTTT; v_call: TRBV24-1; d_call: TRBD2; j_call: TRBJ2-2; clone_size: NA
cdr3_aa: CASSHRTGWGNTGELFF; cdr3_nt: TGTGCCAGCAGCCATCGGACAGGGTGGGGCAACACCGGGGAGCTGTTTTTT; v_call: TRBV7-9; d_call: TRBD1; j_call: TRBJ2-2; clone_size: NA
cdr3_aa: CATSDPGRERQFF; cdr3_nt: TGTGCCACCAGTGATCCTGGCCGAGAGCGGCAGTTCTTC; v_call: TRBV24-1; d_call: NA; j_call: TRBJ2-1; clone_size: NA
cdr3_aa: CSARRRLAGNEQFF; cdr3_nt: TGCAGTGCTAGGAGGCGACTAGCAGGCAATGAGCAGTTCTTC; v_call: TRBV20-1; d_call: TRBD2; j_call: TRBJ2-1; clone_size: NA
cdr3_aa: CASRHTTGKYNQPQHF; cdr3_nt: TGTGCCAGCAGGCACACGACAGGGAAATACAATCAGCCCCAGCATTTT; v_call: TRBV6-1; d_call: TRBD1; j_call: TRBJ1-5; clone_size: NA
cdr3_aa: CSARHTNTYEQYF; cdr3_nt: TGCAGTGCTAGACATACAAACACCTACGAGCAGTACTTC; v_call: TRBV20-1; d_call: NA; j_call: TRBJ2-7; clone_size: NA
cdr3_aa: CSLAGSPNNEQFF; cdr3_nt: TGCAGCCTAGCAGGGTCCCCCAACAATGAGCAGTTCTTC; v_call: TRBV29-1; d_call: NA; j_call: TRBJ2-1; clone_size: few
cdr3_aa: CASSLVAHEGGIQYF; cdr3_nt: TGCGCCAGCAGCTTGGTAGCGCACGAGGGTGGCATTCAGTACTTC; v_call: TRBV5-1; d_call: NA; j_call: TRBJ2-4; clone_size: few
cdr3_aa: CASSLGTGVDNEQFF; cdr3_nt: TGTGCCAGCAGCCTCGGGACAGGGGTGGACAATGAGCAGTTCTTC; v_call: TRBV7-3; d_call: TRBD1; j_call: TRBJ2-1; clone_size: few
cdr3_aa: CASSLRTGGYTF; cdr3_nt: TGTGCCAGCAGTCTACGGACCGGTGGCTACACCTTC; v_call: TRBV12-3/TRBV12-4; d_call: NA; j_call: TRBJ1-2; clone_size: few
cdr3_aa: CASSSEDGGTGELFF; cdr3_nt: TGTGCCAGCAGCTCAGAGGACGGAGGGACCGGGGAGCTGTTTTTT; v_call: TRBV9; d_call: NA; j_call: TRBJ2-2; clone_size: NA
cdr3_aa: CASRKQGGTEAFF; cdr3_nt: TGTGCCAGCAGAAAACAGGGGGGAACTGAAGCTTTCTTT; v_call: TRBV7-9; d_call: TRBD1; j_call: TRBJ1-1; clone_size: NA
cdr3_aa: CASTSGTGGTWSTGELFF; cdr3_nt: TGCGCCAGCACCAGCGGGACAGGGGGCACGTGGAGCACCGGGGAGCTGTTTTTT; v_call: TRBV5-1; d_call: TRBD1; j_call: TRBJ2-2; clone_size: NA
cdr3_aa: CASSSGIEQYF; cdr3_nt: TGTGCCAGCAGCTCCGGGATCGAGCAGTACTTC; v_call: TRBV9; d_call: NA; j_call: TRBJ2-7; clone_size: NA
cdr3_aa: CASRDRISGANVLTF; cdr3_nt: TGCGCCAGCAGGGACAGAATTTCTGGGGCCAACGTCCTGACTTTC; v_call: TRBV5-1; d_call: NA; j_call: TRBJ2-6; clone_size: few
cdr3_aa: CASSLAGGEGYTF; cdr3_nt: TGTGCCAGCAGCTTAGCAGGGGGCGAGGGCTACACCTTC; v_call: TRBV7-3; d_call: TRBD1; j_call: TRBJ1-2; clone_size: few
cdr3_aa: CASSQQGSETQYF; cdr3_nt: TGCGCCAGCAGCCAACAGGGTTCGGAGACCCAGTACTTC; v_call: TRBV4-1; d_call: NA; j_call: TRBJ2-5; clone_size: NA
cdr3_aa: CASSSPQATDTQYF; cdr3_nt: TGTGCCAGCAGCTCCCCACAGGCAACAGATACGCAGTATTTT; v_call: TRBV5-5; d_call: NA; j_call: TRBJ2-3; clone_size: NA